There are many counts of the clone carrying this T cell receptor (beta chain). What it binds is unknown. The germline gene is not matched at one end of the junction; a read error may be the cause. The CDR3 extends 3 residues past the end of the read, so its final part is completed from the germline J gene. Germline V gene data show CDR1 as LGHNA and CDR2 as YNFKEQ. CDR3 length: 16 amino acids. Donors gave about 5 to 9 ml heparinized peripheral whole blood. Sequencing input was equivalent genomic DNA from CVID and controls. Assay used: immunoSEQ multiplex PCR; TCRdb lists only in-frame clones, some missing. The sample offers around 24,000 clones and no singletons, the top ten holding about 24%. This specimen belongs to a study of T cell clonality in common variable immunodeficiency. Findings and caveats of the study: Fewer deletions and N-nucleotide insertions were reportedly seen in common variable immunodeficiency TCR beta sequences.

Specimen: peripheral blood mononuclear cells. This chain uses TRBV4-2 with TRBJ2-7; D not certain. The receptor's source is a human donor with common variable immunodeficiency. CDR3 DNA (partial): TGCGCCAGCAGCCAAGATTACACACCGACTCGCTACGAG. It is translated as CASSQDYTPTRYE. Given in full, the CDR3 is CASSQDYTPTRYEQYF.